The T cell receptor beta chain described here comes from a study of early T cells in non-severe SARS-CoV-2 infection. Study-wide context: Sequenced bulk RNA came from whole blood that was unsorted, and chains were unpaired.

About this clonotype itself: Its antigen remains unidentified.

Separate cDNA molecules each had unique molecular identifiers attached to them. TCRdb ran MiXCR on the 5' RACE reads and lists one entry per CDR3 protein. In the table there are tens of thousands of distinct CDR3 sequences, 9% to 15% of which are singletons. Whole-study findings and limits: Comparison of clonotypes with VDJdb favored anti-spike CD8 responses while missing private and CD4 specificities.

With 2 bases removed from V and 4 bases from J, the gap between germline ends came to 7 bases. The germline V gene has CDR1 MNHEY and CDR2 SMNVEV (reference sequence). The CDR3 loop spans 13 amino acids. This chain links TRBV27 with TRBJ2-3; D gene unclear. The specimen was whole blood. The origin of this receptor is an adult who was a healthcare worker with PCR-confirmed SARS-CoV-2 infection or an uninfected control (not recorded which). In DNA form, the CDR3 reads TGTGCCAGCAGTTTACAGGTGCCAGATACGCAGTATTTT. It yields the protein CASSLQVPDTQYF.